This T cell receptor beta chain was captured by sequencing in a study of blood T cell repertoires in COVID-19. Study in general: Acute-phase and convalescent COVID-19 samples originated in the United States, Italy and Spain.

Only in-frame clones appear in the TCRdb table, and some are missing; sequencing was by immunoSEQ multiplex PCR. The sample consists of tens of thousands of clones, approximately 88% of them appearing once. The CDR3 contains 17 residues. The germline gives CDR1 SGHNT, CDR2 YYREEE (reference sequence). V lost 4 bases and J lost 3; bases outside the gene matches: 12. A single count supports this clone. The sequence derives from a human donor with active COVID-19. The donor label of this sample is uncertain. Material: peripheral blood. The rearrangement uses TRBV5-4 and TRBJ2-3, with TRBD2 identical over 9 bases. CDR3 nucleotide sequence: TGTGCCAGCAGCCGGGGGACTCGCGGGGGGGCTACAGATACGCAGTATTTT. Its translation: CASSRGTRGGATDTQYF.